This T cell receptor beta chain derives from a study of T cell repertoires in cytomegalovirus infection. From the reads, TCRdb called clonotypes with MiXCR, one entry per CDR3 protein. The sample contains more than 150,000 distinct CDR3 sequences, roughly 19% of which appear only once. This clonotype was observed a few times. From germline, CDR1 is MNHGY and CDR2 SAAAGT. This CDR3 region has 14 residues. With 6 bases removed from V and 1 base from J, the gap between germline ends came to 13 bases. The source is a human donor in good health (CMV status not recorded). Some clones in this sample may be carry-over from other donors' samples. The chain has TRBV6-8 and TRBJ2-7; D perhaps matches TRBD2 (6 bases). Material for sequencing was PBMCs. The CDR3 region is CASRPDGGSYEQYF. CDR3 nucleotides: TGTGCCAGCAGACCGGACGGGGGTTCCTACGAGCAGTACTTC.